This is a list of T cell receptor beta chains from one sample in a study of identical twins. TCRdb redid the calling of the 5' RACE reads with MiXCR, one entry per CDR3 protein. The table has hundreds of thousands of distinct CDR3 sequences, 18% seen once. The same specimen was also included in a second study, on T cells expressing NK-cell markers.

The sample was PBMCs. The receptors derive from a woman under 30 in good health. CDR3s include the opening cysteine and the closing phenylalanine or tryptophan. The order of the fields is J gene, V gene, D gene, clone size, CDR3 DNA, CDR3 protein. D genes are given only for firm matches. Some rows mark clone size as missing; the rest say once, few, many or name a class of expanded clone.

TRBJ2-1	TRBV20-1	-	-	TGCAGTGCTATGCCCGGGACTTCTGTATTTGAGCAGTTCTTC	CSAMPGTSVFEQFF
TRBJ2-2	TRBV5-1	TRBD1	-	TGCGCCAGCAGCTTACGGATACCTACAGGGGGCGTAGGGGAGCTGTTTTTT	CASSLRIPTGGVGELFF
TRBJ2-2	TRBV5-1	-	few	TGCGCCAGCAGCTTGGAGAGTAGCTTCCGGACCGGGGAGCTGTTTTTT	CASSLESSFRTGELFF
TRBJ2-5	TRBV7-2	TRBD2	-	TGTGCCATACTAGCGGCCCCCCAGGAGACCCAGTACTTC	CAILAAPQETQYF
TRBJ1-1	TRBV7-9	TRBD1	few	TGTGCCAGCAGCACACAGGGGGGAACTGAAGCTTTCTTT	CASSTQGGTEAFF
TRBJ2-7	TRBV18	-	-	TGTGCCAGCTCACCTACGGAGTCCTACGAGCAGTACTTC	CASSPTESYEQYF
TRBJ2-3	TRBV20-1	TRBD2	few	TGCAGTGCCCGGGGGGGACGGTTCTTAGATACGCAGTATTTT	CSARGGRFLDTQYF
TRBJ2-7	TRBV4-1	-	few	TGCGCCAGCAGCCATCTCCTGGGCCACGAGCAGTACTTC	CASSHLLGHEQYF
TRBJ2-1	TRBV6-4	TRBD2	-	TGTGCCAGCAGTGTATCAACTAGCGGGAGTTATGAGCAGTTCTTC	CASSVSTSGSYEQFF
TRBJ2-1	TRBV3-1	TRBD1	-	TGTGCCAGCACCCCGGACAGGGTCAATGAGCAGTTCTTC	CASTPDRVNEQFF
TRBJ2-7	TRBV5-1	-	few	TGCGCCAGCAGCTTGGTAATGGGGTCAGGGACCTACGAGCAGTACTTC	CASSLVMGSGTYEQYF
TRBJ2-7	TRBV18	TRBD1	-	TGTGCCAGCTCAGCCGGGACAGGGATTTACGAGCAGTACTTC	CASSAGTGIYEQYF
TRBJ1-5	TRBV20-1	-	-	TGCAGTGCTAGAGAGGGTGTTGGTCAGCCCCAGCATTTT	CSAREGVGQPQHF
TRBJ2-2	TRBV5-1	-	-	TGCGCCAGCAGCCAAGACGACCCAACCGGGGAGCTGTTTTTT	CASSQDDPTGELFF
TRBJ2-7	TRBV6-1	-	few	TGTGCCAGCAGTGAACCTGGACCCTACGAGCAGTACTTC	CASSEPGPYEQYF
TRBJ1-5	TRBV20-1	TRBD1	few	TGCAGTGCCCGGACAGGAAGCAATCAGCCCCAGCATTTT	CSARTGSNQPQHF
TRBJ1-1	TRBV6-1	-	-	TGTGCCAGCTCGGGGCTAACCATGAACACTGAAGCTTTCTTT	CASSGLTMNTEAFF
TRBJ1-2	TRBV10-3	-	-	TGTGCCATCAGTGAGAGAAGGTATGGCTACACCTTC	CAISERRYGYTF
TRBJ1-1	TRBV12-3/TRBV12-4	-	few	TGTGCCAGCAGAAGGACCAGGGATACAGGGATAGCTTTCTTT	CASRRTRDTGIAFF
TRBJ2-5	TRBV5-5	TRBD2	-	TGTGCCAGCAGCTTGGCGGGACTAGCGGGAGCACTCCAAGAGACCCAGTACTTC	CASSLAGLAGALQETQYF
TRBJ2-5	TRBV9	-	-	TGTGCCAGCAGCCAAACTACTAGCCATTGGGAGACCCAGTACTTC	CASSQTTSHWETQYF
TRBJ2-7	TRBV20-1	TRBD2	-	TGCAGTGCTTCCCTTAGCGGGAGGCGAAACGAGCAGTACTTC	CSASLSGRRNEQYF
TRBJ2-2	TRBV5-6	-	-	TGTGCCAGCAGCCGCGCCTCTAACACCGGGGAGCTGTTTTTT	CASSRASNTGELFF
TRBJ2-3	TRBV20-1	TRBD1	many	TGCAGTGCTAGACGGACAGGTCTCACAGATACGCAGTATTTT	CSARRTGLTDTQYF
TRBJ2-1	TRBV7-9	TRBD2	-	TGTGCCAGCAGCTTGCTAGCGGGAGTAGTATATGAGCAGTTCTTC	CASSLLAGVVYEQFF
TRBJ1-5	TRBV5-6	-	-	TGTGCCAGCAACGATCAGGGCGGCAATCAGCCCCAGCATTTT	CASNDQGGNQPQHF
TRBJ2-7	TRBV5-5	-	few	TGTGCCAGCAGCTTGTTATTAGACATCGAGCAGTACTTC	CASSLLLDIEQYF
TRBJ2-7	TRBV29-1	-	-	TGCAGCGTTGACGGGGGCTCCTACGAGCAGTACTTC	CSVDGGSYEQYF
TRBJ2-7	TRBV11-2	-	few	TGTGCCAGCAGCTTAGAGGGCGTAAACTCCTACGAGCAGTACTTC	CASSLEGVNSYEQYF
TRBJ2-1	TRBV12-3/TRBV12-4	-	few	TGTGCCATCGCGGACTACAATGAGCAGTTCTTC	CAIADYNEQFF
TRBJ2-1	TRBV11-1	TRBD2	few	TGTGCCAGCAGCGGAACTAGCGGGAGCGGAGGGTCCTACAATGAGCAGTTCTTC	CASSGTSGSGGSYNEQFF
TRBJ1-2	TRBV7-9	-	-	TGTGCCAGCGCCCCCTCGGGGGGGGCCAACTATGGCTACACCTTC	CASAPSGGANYGYTF
TRBJ2-5	TRBV11-2	-	-	TGTGCCAGCAGCTTGTATAAGACGACGGGCCAGACCCAGTACTTC	CASSLYKTTGQTQYF
TRBJ1-4	TRBV24-1	TRBD1	few	TGTGCCACCAGACCCCTACGGGACAGGGACCAAAAACTGTTTTTT	CATRPLRDRDQKLFF
TRBJ2-1	TRBV12-3/TRBV12-4	-	few	TGTGCCAGCAGTTTAACGAGCGTCAAGGGTGAGCAGTTCTTC	CASSLTSVKGEQFF
TRBJ2-3	TRBV5-4	TRBD1	few	TGTGCCAGCAGCCGCCGACAGGGGTCGGGCACAGATACGCAGTATTTT	CASSRRQGSGTDTQYF
TRBJ2-1	TRBV20-1	TRBD2	many	TGCAGTGCGCGGGAGGCCCTCGTGGATGAGCAGTTCTTC	CSAREALVDEQFF
TRBJ2-7	TRBV12-3/TRBV12-4	-	-	TGTGCCAGCAGTCCTACGAACGCGTACGAGCAGTACTTC	CASSPTNAYEQYF
TRBJ2-1	TRBV20-1	-	-	TGCAGTGGGTATGATGGGGCAGGGAACAATGAGCAGTTCTTC	CSGYDGAGNNEQFF
TRBJ2-7	TRBV4-2	-	once	TGTGCCAGCAGCCAAGGGCTCCAGCGTAGGTCCTACGAGCAGTACTTC	CASSQGLQRRSYEQYF